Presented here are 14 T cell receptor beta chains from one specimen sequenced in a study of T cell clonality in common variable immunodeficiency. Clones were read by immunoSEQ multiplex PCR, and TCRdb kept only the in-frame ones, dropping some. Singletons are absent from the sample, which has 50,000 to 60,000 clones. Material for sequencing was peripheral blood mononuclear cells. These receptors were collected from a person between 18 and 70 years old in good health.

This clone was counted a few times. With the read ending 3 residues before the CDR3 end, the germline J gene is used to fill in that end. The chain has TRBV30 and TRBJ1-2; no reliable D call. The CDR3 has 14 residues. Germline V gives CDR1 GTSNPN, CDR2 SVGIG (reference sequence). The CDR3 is CAWMGGLGTDTYTF. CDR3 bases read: TGTGCCTGGATGGGCGGGTTGGGCACAGATACC. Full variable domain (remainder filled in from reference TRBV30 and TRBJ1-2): SQTIHQWPATLVQPVGSPLSLECTVEGTSNPNLYWYRQAAGRGLQLLFYSVGIGQISSEVPQNLSASRPQDRQFILSSKKLLLSDSGFYLCAWMGGLGTDTYTFGSGTRLTVV.

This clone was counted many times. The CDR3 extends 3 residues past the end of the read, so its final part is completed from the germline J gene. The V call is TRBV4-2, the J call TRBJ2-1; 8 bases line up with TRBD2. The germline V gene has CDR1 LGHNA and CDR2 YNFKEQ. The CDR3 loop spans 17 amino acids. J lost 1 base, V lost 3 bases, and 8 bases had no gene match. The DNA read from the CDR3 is TGTGCCAGCAGCCACTTAGCGGGAACTGCTTCCTACAATGAG. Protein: CASSHLAGTASYNE. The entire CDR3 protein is CASSHLAGTASYNEQFF.

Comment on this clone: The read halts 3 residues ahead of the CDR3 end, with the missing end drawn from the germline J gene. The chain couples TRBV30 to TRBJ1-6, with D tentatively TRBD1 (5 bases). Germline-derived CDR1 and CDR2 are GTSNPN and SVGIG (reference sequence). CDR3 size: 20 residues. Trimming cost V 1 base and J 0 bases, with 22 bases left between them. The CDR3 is CAWSDGRGGFLSSYNSPLHF. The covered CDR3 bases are TGTGCCTGGAGTGACGGAAGGGGAGGTTTTCTAAGCTCCTATAATTCACCC.

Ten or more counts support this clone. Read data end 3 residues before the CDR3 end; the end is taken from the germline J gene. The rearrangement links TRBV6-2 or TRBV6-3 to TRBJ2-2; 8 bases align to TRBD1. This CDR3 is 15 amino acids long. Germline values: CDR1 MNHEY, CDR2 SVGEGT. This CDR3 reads CASRAGQGWNSPLFF. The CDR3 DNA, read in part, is TGTGCCAGCAGGGCAGGACAGGGATGGAATTCACCG.

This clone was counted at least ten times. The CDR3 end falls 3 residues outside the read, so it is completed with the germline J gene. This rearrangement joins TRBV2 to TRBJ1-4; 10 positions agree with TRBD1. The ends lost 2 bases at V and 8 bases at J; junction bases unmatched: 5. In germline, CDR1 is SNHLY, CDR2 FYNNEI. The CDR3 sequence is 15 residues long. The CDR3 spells CASSEMGTGAEKLFF. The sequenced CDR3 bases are TGTGCCAGCAGTGAAATGGGGACAGGGGCCGAAAAA. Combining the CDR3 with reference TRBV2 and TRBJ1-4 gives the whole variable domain EPEVTQTPSHQVTQMGQEVILRCVPISNHLYFYWYRQILGQKVEFLVSFYNNEISEKSEIFDDQFSVERPDGSNFTLKIRSTKLEDSAMYFCASSEMGTGAEKLFFGSGTQLSVL.

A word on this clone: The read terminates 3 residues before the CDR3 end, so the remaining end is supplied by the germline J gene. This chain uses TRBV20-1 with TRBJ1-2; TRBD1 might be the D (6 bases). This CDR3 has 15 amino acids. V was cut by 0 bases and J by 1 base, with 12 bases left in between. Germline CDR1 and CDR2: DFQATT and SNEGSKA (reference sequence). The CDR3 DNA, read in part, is TGCAGTGCTAGAGATATGGACAGAAATAACTATGGC. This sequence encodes CSARDMDRNNYG. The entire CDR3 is CSARDMDRNNYGYTF.

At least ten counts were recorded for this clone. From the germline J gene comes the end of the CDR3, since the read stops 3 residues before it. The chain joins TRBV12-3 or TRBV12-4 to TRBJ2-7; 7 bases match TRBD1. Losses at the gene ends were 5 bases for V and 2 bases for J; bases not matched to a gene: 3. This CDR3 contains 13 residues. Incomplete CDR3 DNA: TGTGCCAGCAGTCCCGACAGGGCCTACGAG. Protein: CASSPDRAYE. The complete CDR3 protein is CASSPDRAYEQYF.

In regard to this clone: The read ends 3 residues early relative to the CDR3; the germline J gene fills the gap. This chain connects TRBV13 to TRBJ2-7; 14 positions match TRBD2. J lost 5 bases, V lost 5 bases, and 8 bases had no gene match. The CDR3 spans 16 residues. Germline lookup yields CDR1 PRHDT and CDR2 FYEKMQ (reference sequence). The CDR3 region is CASSLRPGLAGDEQYF. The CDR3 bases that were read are TGTGCCAGCAGCCTACGCCCGGGACTAGCGGGAGACGAG.

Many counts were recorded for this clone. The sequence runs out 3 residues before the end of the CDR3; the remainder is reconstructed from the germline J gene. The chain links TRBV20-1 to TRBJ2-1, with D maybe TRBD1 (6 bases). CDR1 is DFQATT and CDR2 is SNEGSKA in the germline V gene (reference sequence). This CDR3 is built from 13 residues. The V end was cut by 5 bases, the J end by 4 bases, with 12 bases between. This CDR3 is CSARGQIYNEQFF. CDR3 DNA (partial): TGCAGTGCTCGCGGACAGATTTACAATGAG.

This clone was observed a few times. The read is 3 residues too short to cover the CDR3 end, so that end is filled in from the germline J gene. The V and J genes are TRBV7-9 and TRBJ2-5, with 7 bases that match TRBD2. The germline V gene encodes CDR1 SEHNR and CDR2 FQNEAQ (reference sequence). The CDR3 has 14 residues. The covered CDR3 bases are TGTGCCAGCAGCCCCGGACTAGGAGTAGATACC. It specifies CASSPGLGVDT. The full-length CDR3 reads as CASSPGLGVDTQYF. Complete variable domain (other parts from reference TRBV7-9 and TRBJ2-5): DTGVSQNPRHKITKRGQNVTFRCDPISEHNRLYWYRQTLGQGPEFLTYFQNEAQLEKSRLLSDRFSAERPKGSFSTLEIQRTEQGDSAMYLCASSPGLGVDTQYFGPGTRLLVL.

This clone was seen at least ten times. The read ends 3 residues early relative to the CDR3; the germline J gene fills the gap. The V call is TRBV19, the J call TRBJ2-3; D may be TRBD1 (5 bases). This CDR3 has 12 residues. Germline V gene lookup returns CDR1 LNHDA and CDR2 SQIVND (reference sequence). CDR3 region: CASSLGQETQYF. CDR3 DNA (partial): TGTGCCAGTAGTCTGGGGCAAGAGACG. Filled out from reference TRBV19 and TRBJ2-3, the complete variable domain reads DGGITQSPKYLFRKEGQNVTLSCEQNLNHDAMYWYRQDPGQGLRLIYYSQIVNDFQKGDIAEGYSVSREKKESFPLTVTSAQKNPTAFYLCASSLGQETQYFGPGTRLTVL.

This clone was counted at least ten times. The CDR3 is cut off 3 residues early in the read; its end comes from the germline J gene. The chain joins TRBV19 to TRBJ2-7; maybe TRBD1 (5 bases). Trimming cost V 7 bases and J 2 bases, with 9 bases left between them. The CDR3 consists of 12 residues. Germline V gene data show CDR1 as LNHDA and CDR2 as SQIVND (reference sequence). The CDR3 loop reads CASMGLTYEQYF. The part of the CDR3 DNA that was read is TGTGCCAGTATGGGGCTAACCTACGAG.

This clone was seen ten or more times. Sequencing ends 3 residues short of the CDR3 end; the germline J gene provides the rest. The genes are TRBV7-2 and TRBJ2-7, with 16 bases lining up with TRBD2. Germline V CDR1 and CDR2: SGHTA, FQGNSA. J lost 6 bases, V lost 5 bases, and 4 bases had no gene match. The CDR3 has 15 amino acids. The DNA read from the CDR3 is TGTGCCAGCAGCGCGGGACTAGCGGGAGGGCGCGAG. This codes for CASSAGLAGGRE. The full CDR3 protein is CASSAGLAGGREQYF.

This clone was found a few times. The sequenced CDR3 bases are TGTGCCAGCTCAGACAGCCGGGACAGGGGGCTTTTCGAG. As protein: CASSDSRDRGLFE. The full CDR3 sequence reads CASSDSRDRGLFEQYF. This chain joins TRBV18 and TRBJ2-7, with 12 nucleotides matching TRBD1. The missing CDR3 end, 3 residues past where the read stops, is filled in from the germline J gene. The CDR3 length is 16 residues. Germline V CDR1 and CDR2: KGHSH, LQKENI. The V gene end was trimmed by 5 bases and the J gene end by 6 bases; junction bases not matched to a gene: 11.